This T cell receptor beta chain was found in a study of T-cell memory formation after mild COVID-19. Study-level background: TCR clusters mostly belonged to single donors.

Of note for this clonotype: Its target is not known.

The 5'RACE method, run with constant-segment primers, produced TCR alpha and TCR beta cDNA libraries (carrying sample barcodes and UMIs). Each CDR3 protein is one row after TCRdb ran MiXCR on the 5' RACE reads. Among around 260,000 distinct CDR3 sequences listed, 15% to 20% were seen once. The CDR3 runs 17 residues. Germline CDR1 is LGHDT and CDR2 is YNNKEL (reference sequence). V trimming: 0 bases; J trimming: 0 bases; junction bases outside the gene matches: 5. Points from the study as a whole: Detection of some responders pre-infection suggested pre-existing cross-reactive memory T cells participated. For contracting clones, CD4+ ones sat mainly in CM and EM, CD8+ in EMRA.

The rearrangement uses TRBV3-1 and TRBJ2-1, with 7 bases lining up with TRBD1. The sample taken for sequencing was PBMCs or a T cell subset sorted from them (not recorded which). This sequence originates from a man aged 18-30 years who had mild COVID-19 (a few samples of this study predate the infection). Cell type and time point are not known. CDR3 bases: TGTGCCAGCAGCCAAGACCTGACAGGGTACTCCTACAATGAGCAGTTCTTC. Translation gives CASSQDLTGYSYNEQFF.